One sample yielded the 21 T cell receptor beta chains listed below, sequenced in a study of blood T cell repertoires in COVID-19. Some clones are missing from TCRdb's copy, which holds only in-frame ones; the method was immunoSEQ multiplex PCR. The sample yields 150,000 to 200,000 clones, approximately 85% seen once. Sequenced input: peripheral blood. Receptor source: a man aged 55-75 years with active or convalescent COVID-19.

This chain uses TRBV13 with TRBJ1-2; D is unresolved. V lost 0 bases, J lost 2 bases, and 13 bases lay in between. The CDR3 has 16 amino acids. The V gene's germline CDR1 is PRHDT and CDR2 FYEKMQ (reference sequence). The CDR3: CASSLGRQVENYGYTF. The DNA for the CDR3 is TGTGCCAGCAGCTTAGGCCGTCAGGTAGAAAACTATGGCTACACCTTC. The full variable domain, completed using reference TRBV13 and TRBJ1-2, is AAGVIQSPRHLIKEKRETATLKCYPIPRHDTVYWYQQGPGQDPQFLISFYEKMQSDKGSIPDRFSAQQFSDYHSELNMSSLELGDSALYFCASSLGRQVENYGYTFGSGTRLTVV.

V usage is TRBV7-2 and J usage is TRBJ2-3; 7 bases are shared with TRBD1. With 4 bases clipped from V and 2 bases from J, the junction kept 6 bases outside the gene matches. Germline V gives CDR1 SGHTA, CDR2 FQGNSA. The CDR3 is 15 residues long. CDR3 coding DNA: TGTGCCAGCAGCTCACAGGGGACGTACACAGATACGCAGTATTTT. Translation: CASSSQGTYTDTQYF.

This chain connects TRBV11-2 to TRBJ2-3, with D possibly TRBD2 on 6 matching bases. The CDR3 has 15 amino acids. Germline V gene sequence: CDR1 SGHAT, CDR2 FQNNGV. Trimming left V 0 bases short and J 1 base short, with 8 bases between. The CDR3 DNA reads TGTGCCAGCAGCTTAGATGGCGGGGGCACAGATACGCAGTATTTT. This sequence encodes CASSLDGGGTDTQYF. Based on the CDR3 plus reference TRBV11-2 and TRBJ2-3, the full variable domain is EAGVAQSPRYKIIEKRQSVAFWCNPISGHATLYWYQQILGQGPKLLIQFQNNGVVDDSQLPKDRFSAERLKGVDSTLKIQPAKLEDSAVYLCASSLDGGGTDTQYFGPGTRLTVL.

The V and J genes are TRBV7-9 and TRBJ1-4, with 11 bases lining up with TRBD1. This CDR3 has 15 amino acids. V shed 5 bases, J shed 7 bases, and the junction held 6 bases outside the gene matches. In germline, CDR1 is SEHNR, CDR2 FQNEAQ (reference sequence). The CDR3 coding sequence is TGTGCCAGCAGCGACCCGGGACAGGGGGGTGAAAAACTGTTTTTT. It encodes CASSDPGQGGEKLFF.

In DNA form, the CDR3 reads TGTGCCAGCAGCCAAGGGGGACAGGGGCGGAATGGCTACACCTTC. Its protein product is CASSQGGQGRNGYTF. This sequence joins TRBV3-1 (or the pseudogene TRBV3-2) and TRBJ1-2; 10 positions agree with TRBD1. Unmatched junction bases numbered 5, after V lost 1 base and J lost 6 bases. The CDR3 length is 15 residues. Germline V CDR1 and CDR2: LGHDT, YNNKEL (reference sequence).

Only a few counts were recorded for this clone. The rearrangement links TRBV2 to TRBJ2-7; D is perhaps TRBD1 (6 bases). The CDR3 has 14 amino acids. Germline CDR1 reads SNHLY; CDR2 reads FYNNEI. The V gene lost 6 bases and the J gene lost 3 bases, with 15 bases spanning the gap. The CDR3 region has the DNA TGTGCCAGCAGAGCAACCCGGACAGACTACGAGCAGTACTTC. Its translation is CASRATRTDYEQYF.

CDR3 bases: TGTGCCAGTAGTATAATTTACAGGGATGCAACTAATGAAAAACTGTTTTTT. Translated, it gives CASSIIYRDATNEKLFF. V and J are TRBV19 and TRBJ1-4, with a possible D match to TRBD1 (6 bases). The CDR3 has 17 residues. CDR1 is LNHDA and CDR2 is SQIVND in the germline V gene (reference sequence). V was pared by 2 bases and J by 0 bases, with 13 bases between.

This sequence joins TRBV2 and TRBJ1-6; 12 bases fit TRBD1. Trimming removed 6 bases from V and 9 bases from J; junction bases left unmatched: 6. Germline V gives CDR1 SNHLY, CDR2 FYNNEI. CDR3 size: 15 residues. CDR3 bases: TGTGCCAGCAGGATGGGGACAGGGGGCGCTTCACCCCTCCACTTT. This sequence encodes CASRMGTGGASPLHF.

The chain uses TRBV6-5 and TRBJ2-7; D perhaps matches TRBD2 (6 bases). V was shortened by 6 bases and J by 3 bases, with 6 bases between the two germline ends. Per germline, CDR1 MNHEY and CDR2 SVGAGI. This CDR3 region has 11 residues. The CDR3 protein is CASRRDYEQYF. CDR3 coding DNA: TGTGCCAGCAGGCGGGACTACGAGCAGTACTTC.

The rearrangement uses TRBV5-1 and TRBJ2-3; TRBD1 matches 11 bases. V trimming: 4 bases; J trimming: 5 bases; junction bases outside the gene matches: 3. CDR3 size: 14 residues. CDR1 is SGHRS, CDR2 YFSETQ, per germline. The CDR3 sequence: CASSVGQGVDTQYF. CDR3 coding DNA: TGCGCCAGCAGCGTGGGACAGGGGGTAGATACGCAGTATTTT.

The rearrangement joins TRBV24-1 to TRBJ2-1; 12 positions agree with TRBD2. The length of the CDR3 is 17 residues. Germline CDR1 is KGHDR and CDR2 is SFDVKD. The V segment lost 4 bases and the J segment 6 bases; nucleotides outside the gene matches: 9. CDR3 sequence (DNA): TGTGCCACCAGTGACCCTCGGACTAGCGGGGTTACCAATGAGCAGTTCTTC. Translated, it gives CATSDPRTSGVTNEQFF.

The CDR3, as DNA: TGTGCCAGCAGTTACCAGGGTGGCAGGTCCACCGGGGAGCTGTTTTTT. This codes for CASSYQGGRSTGELFF. The chain joins TRBV6-5 to TRBJ2-2, with TRBD1 as a possible D gene (5 bases). Trimming stripped 2 bases from V and 4 bases from J, with 14 bases between. Germline CDR1 MNHEY, CDR2 SVGAGI. The CDR3 runs 16 residues.

This CDR3 reads CASSTPPTGFYGYTF. DNA for the CDR3: TGTGCCAGTAGTACTCCCCCGACAGGCTTCTATGGCTACACCTTC. The chain carries TRBV19 and TRBJ1-2; possible D gene TRBD1, 6 bases. Trimming cost V 4 bases and J 4 bases, with 16 bases left between them. This CDR3 contains 15 residues. CDR1 is LNHDA and CDR2 is SQIVND in the germline V gene (reference sequence).

The chain couples TRBV19 to TRBJ2-2; a weak D match, TRBD1 (6 bases). CDR1 is LNHDA, CDR2 SQIVND, per germline (reference sequence). There are 14 residues in the CDR3. V lost 9 bases and J lost 3, with 14 bases in between. CDR3 coding DNA: TGTGCCAGCAACTTAGACAGGCACACCGGGGAGCTGTTTTTT. Translating it yields CASNLDRHTGELFF.

The V and J genes are TRBV3-1 (or the pseudogene TRBV3-2) and TRBJ2-7, with D perhaps TRBD1 (5 bases). This CDR3 has 11 residues. CDR1 is LGHDT, CDR2 YNNKEL, per germline (reference sequence). Trimming pared 6 bases from V and 6 bases from J, leaving 9 bases between. CDR3 protein: CASRGRAEQYF. The CDR3 coding sequence is TGTGCCAGCAGGGGCAGGGCCGAGCAGTACTTC.

The rearrangement joins TRBV9 to TRBJ2-7, with 7 positions matching TRBD1. This CDR3 region has 16 residues. CDR1 and CDR2 (germline): SGDLS, YYNGEE. The V and J ends lost 4 bases and 0 bases, in that order; junction bases with no gene match: 10. The chain's CDR3 is CASSPNRGKGSYEQYF. CDR3 nucleotides: TGTGCCAGCAGCCCTAACAGGGGTAAGGGCTCCTACGAGCAGTACTTC. Full variable domain (outside the CDR3, taken from reference TRBV9 and TRBJ2-7): DSGVTQTPKHLITATGQRVTLRCSPRSGDLSVYWYQQSLDQGLQFLIQYYNGEERAKGNILERFSAQQFPDLHSELNLSSLELGDSALYFCASSPNRGKGSYEQYFGPGTRLTVT.

This clone was detected once. The V call is TRBV9, the J call TRBJ2-3, with TRBD2 identical over 9 bases. This CDR3 is 16 amino acids long. Germline CDR1 SGDLS, CDR2 YYNGEE. Germline trimming cut 0 bases from V and 6 bases from J; bases unmatched to any gene: 8. The CDR3 coding sequence is TGTGCCAGCAGCGTAGAGGCCGCGGGGGGGGCCGATACGCAGTATTTT. Encoded protein: CASSVEAAGGADTQYF. The full variable domain, rest sourced from reference TRBV9 and TRBJ2-3, is DSGVTQTPKHLITATGQRVTLRCSPRSGDLSVYWYQQSLDQGLQFLIQYYNGEERAKGNILERFSAQQFPDLHSELNLSSLELGDSALYFCASSVEAAGGADTQYFGPGTRLTVL.

Regarding this clone: The same CDR3 can be traced to other DNA sequences in this sample. The rearrangement uses TRBV2 and TRBJ1-5, with D perhaps matching TRBD1 (5 bases). CDR3 length equals 15 residues. Germline CDR1 reads SNHLY; CDR2 reads FYNNEI. V was cut by 4 bases and J by 0 bases, with 10 bases left in between. In nucleotides, the CDR3 is TGTGCCAGCAGTGGTTCAGGGTATAGCAATCAGCCCCAGCATTTT. It translates to CASSGSGYSNQPQHF.

The rearrangement links TRBV10-3 to TRBJ2-3, with a possible D match to TRBD2 (6 bases). The CDR3 is made up of 14 amino acids. V lost 6 bases and J 0 bases, leaving 10 bases between the germline ends. The germline V gene encodes CDR1 ENHRY and CDR2 SYGVKD. CDR3: CAIRNGGSTDTQYF. CDR3 coding DNA: TGTGCCATCAGGAATGGGGGGAGCACAGATACGCAGTATTTT.

The count of this clone is one. The V call is TRBV6-1, the J call TRBJ2-1, with D perhaps TRBD1 (5 bases). Germline loops: CDR1 MNHNS, CDR2 SASEGT. The CDR3 runs 14 residues. With 3 bases removed from V and 6 bases from J, the gap between germline ends came to 12 bases. CDR3 loop: CASSDRSTGNEQFF. The CDR3 DNA follows: TGTGCCAGCAGTGACCGCTCCACAGGCAATGAGCAGTTCTTC.

The V and J genes are TRBV6-5 and TRBJ1-2; D perhaps matches TRBD1 (6 bases). There are 15 residues in the CDR3. Germline V gene lookup returns CDR1 MNHEY and CDR2 SVGAGI. The V and J ends lost 8 bases and 3 bases respectively, with 19 bases between them. CDR3 residues: CASYRTGLGDYGYTF. DNA of the CDR3: TGTGCCAGCTACCGAACAGGGTTAGGGGACTATGGCTACACCTTC.